The clone carrying this T cell receptor beta chain was counted a few times. The CDR3 is made up of 14 amino acids. Germline CDR1 DFQATT, CDR2 SNEGSKA (reference sequence). The source of the sample is a study of T cells in Graves' hyperthyroidism and ophthalmopathy. TCR beta CDR3 regions were amplified from RNA. The study used the HTBI primer set for a first-round RT-PCR of the TCR CDR3. Each CDR3 protein gets one entry after TCRdb re-called the multiplex PCR reads with MiXCR. Here the sample spans 600,000 to 650,000 distinct CDR3 sequences, less than 25% being singletons. This TCR derives from a man aged 25-45 years with Graves' ophthalmopathy. The chain combines TRBV20-1 with TRBJ1-2; D unresolved. Sample: blood. The CDR3 protein is CSSFISRSRDGYTF. The CDR3 DNA sequence: TGCAGCTCATTTATAAGCCGGAGTAGAGATGGCTACACCTTC.